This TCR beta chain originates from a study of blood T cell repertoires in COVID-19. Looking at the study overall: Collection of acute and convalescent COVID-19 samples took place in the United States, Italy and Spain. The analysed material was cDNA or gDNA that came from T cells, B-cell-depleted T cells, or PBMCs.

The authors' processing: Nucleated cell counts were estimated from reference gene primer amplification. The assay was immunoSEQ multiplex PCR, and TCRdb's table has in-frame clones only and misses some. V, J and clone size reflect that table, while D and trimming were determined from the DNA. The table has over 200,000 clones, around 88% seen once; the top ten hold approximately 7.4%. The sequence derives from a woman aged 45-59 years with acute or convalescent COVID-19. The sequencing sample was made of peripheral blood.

The CDR3 protein is CASADNGTGDHSGANVLTF. DNA for the CDR3: TGTGCCAGCGCTGATAACGGGACAGGAGACCACTCTGGGGCCAACGTCCTGACTTTC. This sequence joins TRBV21-1 and TRBJ2-6; TRBD1, as called in the table, went unchecked against the DNA. TRBV21-1 is designated a pseudogene. The length of the CDR3 is 19 residues.